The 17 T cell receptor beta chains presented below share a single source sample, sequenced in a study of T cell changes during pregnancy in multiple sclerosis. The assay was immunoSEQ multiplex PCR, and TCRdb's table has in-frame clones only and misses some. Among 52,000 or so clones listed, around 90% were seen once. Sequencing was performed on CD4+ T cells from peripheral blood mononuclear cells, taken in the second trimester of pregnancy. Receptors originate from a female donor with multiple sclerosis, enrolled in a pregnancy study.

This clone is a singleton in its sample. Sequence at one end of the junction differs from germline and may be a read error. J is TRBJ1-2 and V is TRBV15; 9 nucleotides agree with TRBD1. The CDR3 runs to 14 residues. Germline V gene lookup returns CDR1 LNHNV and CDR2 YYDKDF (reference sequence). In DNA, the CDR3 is TGTGCCACCAGCAGGGGGGACAGGGACTACGGCTACACCTTC. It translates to CATSRGDRDYGYTF.

In nucleotides, the CDR3 is TGTGCCAGTCGACGGGAGGCCTACGAGCAGTACTTC. Translation: CASRREAYEQYF. The chain recombines TRBV2 with TRBJ2-7; 7 nucleotides line up with TRBD2. From germline, CDR1 is SNHLY and CDR2 FYNNEI. V dropped 9 bases and J dropped 2; count of bases not matched to a gene: 4. The CDR3 contains 12 residues.

CDR3 nucleotide sequence: TGCGCCAGCAGCTTGTTTCCAGCCCTAGCGAGCACAGATACGCAGTATTTT. It encodes CASSLFPALASTDTQYF. The chain recombines TRBV5-1 with TRBJ2-3; a possible D gene is TRBD2 (6 bases). Germline CDR1 and CDR2: SGHRS and YFSETQ. CDR3 length: 17 amino acids. Trimming left V 1 base short and J 0 bases short, with 15 bases between.

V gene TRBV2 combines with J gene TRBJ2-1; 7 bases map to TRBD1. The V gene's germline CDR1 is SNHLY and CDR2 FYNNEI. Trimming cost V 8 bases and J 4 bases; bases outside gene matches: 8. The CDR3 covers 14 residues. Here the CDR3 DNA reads TGTGCCAGCGGTTTAGGGGGCGCTTACAATGAGCAGTTCTTC. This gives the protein CASGLGGAYNEQFF. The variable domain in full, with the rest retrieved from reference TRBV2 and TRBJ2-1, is EPEVTQTPSHQVTQMGQEVILRCVPISNHLYFYWYRQILGQKVEFLVSFYNNEISEKSEIFDDQFSVERPDGSNFTLKIRSTKLEDSAMYFCASGLGGAYNEQFFGPGTRLTVL.

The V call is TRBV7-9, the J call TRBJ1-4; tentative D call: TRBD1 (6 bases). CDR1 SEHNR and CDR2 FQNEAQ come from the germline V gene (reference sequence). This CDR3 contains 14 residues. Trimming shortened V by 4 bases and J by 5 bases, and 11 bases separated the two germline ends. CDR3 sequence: CASSSQGWNEKLFF. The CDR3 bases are TGTGCCAGCAGCTCACAGGGTTGGAATGAAAAACTGTTTTTT.

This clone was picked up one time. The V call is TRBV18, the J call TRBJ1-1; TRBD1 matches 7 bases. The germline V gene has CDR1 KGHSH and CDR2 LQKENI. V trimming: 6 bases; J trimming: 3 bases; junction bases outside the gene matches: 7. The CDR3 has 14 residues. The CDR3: CASSETGTYTEAFF. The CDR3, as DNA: TGTGCCAGCTCGGAGACAGGGACGTACACTGAAGCTTTCTTT.

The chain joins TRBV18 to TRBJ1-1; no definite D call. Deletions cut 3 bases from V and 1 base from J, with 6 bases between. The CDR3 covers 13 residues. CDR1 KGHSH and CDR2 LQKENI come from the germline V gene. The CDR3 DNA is TGTGCCAGCTCACCCCGACAGAACACTGAAGCTTTCTTT. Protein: CASSPRQNTEAFF.

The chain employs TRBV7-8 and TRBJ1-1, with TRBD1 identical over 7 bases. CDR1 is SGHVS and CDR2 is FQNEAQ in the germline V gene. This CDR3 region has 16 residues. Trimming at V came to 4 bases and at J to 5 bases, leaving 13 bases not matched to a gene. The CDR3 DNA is TGTGCCAGCAGCTCGCACCCGACAGGGATAACTACTGAAGCTTTCTTT. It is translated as CASSSHPTGITTEAFF.

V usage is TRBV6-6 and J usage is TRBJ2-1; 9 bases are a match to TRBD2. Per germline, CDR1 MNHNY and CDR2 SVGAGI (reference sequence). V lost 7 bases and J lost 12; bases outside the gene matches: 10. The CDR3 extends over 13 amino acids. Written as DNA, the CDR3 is TGTGCCAGCACAATAGGGACTAGCCACGGGCAGTTCTTC. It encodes CASTIGTSHGQFF.

The CDR3 here is CASSLLGELFF. CDR3 in DNA: TGTGCCAGCAGCTTGCTCGGGGAGCTGTTTTTT. The chain is built from TRBV5-6 and TRBJ2-2; D gene unclear. Trimming removed 1 base from V and 7 bases from J, with 2 bases in between. This CDR3 has 11 amino acids. Germline V CDR1 and CDR2: SGHDT, YYEEEE.

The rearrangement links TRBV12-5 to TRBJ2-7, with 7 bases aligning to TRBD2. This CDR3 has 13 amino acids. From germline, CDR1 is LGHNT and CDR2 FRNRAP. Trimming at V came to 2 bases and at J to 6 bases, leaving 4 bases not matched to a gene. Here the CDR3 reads CASGLWGGGEQYF. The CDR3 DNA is TGTGCTAGTGGTTTGTGGGGGGGAGGCGAGCAGTACTTC.

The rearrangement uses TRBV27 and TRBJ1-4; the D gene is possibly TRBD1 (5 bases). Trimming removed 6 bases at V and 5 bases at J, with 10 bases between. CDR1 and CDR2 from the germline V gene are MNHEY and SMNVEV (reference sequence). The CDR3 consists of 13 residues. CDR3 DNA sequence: TGTGCCAGCAGAGGGAAGGGGAATGAAAAACTGTTTTTT. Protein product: CASRGKGNEKLFF.

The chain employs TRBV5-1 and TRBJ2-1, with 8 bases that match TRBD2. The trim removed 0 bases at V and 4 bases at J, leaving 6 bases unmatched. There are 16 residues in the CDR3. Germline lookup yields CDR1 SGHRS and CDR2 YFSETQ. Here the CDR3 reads CASSLESGSAYNEQFF. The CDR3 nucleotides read TGCGCCAGCAGCTTGGAAAGCGGGAGTGCTTACAATGAGCAGTTCTTC.

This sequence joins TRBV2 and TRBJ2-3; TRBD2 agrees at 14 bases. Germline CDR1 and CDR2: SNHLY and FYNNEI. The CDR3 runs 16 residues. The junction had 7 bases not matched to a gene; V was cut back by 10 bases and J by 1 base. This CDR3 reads CATSPGLAGGTDTQYF. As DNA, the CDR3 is TGTGCCACCTCTCCGGGACTAGCGGGGGGCACAGATACGCAGTATTTT.

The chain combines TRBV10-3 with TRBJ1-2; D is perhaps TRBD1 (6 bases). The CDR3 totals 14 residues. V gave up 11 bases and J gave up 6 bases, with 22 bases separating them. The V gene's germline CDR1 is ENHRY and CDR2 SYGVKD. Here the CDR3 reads CAAHRDTFGDGYTF. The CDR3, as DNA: TGTGCCGCCCACCGGGACACCTTCGGCGATGGCTACACCTTC.

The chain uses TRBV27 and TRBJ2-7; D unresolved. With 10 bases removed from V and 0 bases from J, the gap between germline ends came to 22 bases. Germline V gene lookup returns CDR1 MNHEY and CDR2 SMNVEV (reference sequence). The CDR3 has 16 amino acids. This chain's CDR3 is CATKPGESSSSYEQYF. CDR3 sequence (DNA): TGTGCCACCAAACCCGGAGAATCGTCCTCCTCCTACGAGCAGTACTTC.

The DNA for the CDR3 is TGCGCCAGCAGCCAAGGGGGGACTAGCGGGGGGTCGGTTACGCAGTATTTT. Its translation: CASSQGGTSGGSVTQYF. This sequence joins TRBV4-1 and TRBJ2-3; 15 bases line up with TRBD2. With V trimmed by 1 base and J by 8 bases, 7 bases remained unmatched. There are 17 residues in the CDR3. The germline CDR1 and CDR2 sequences are MGHRA and YSYEKL.